The T cell receptor (beta chain) under discussion was sequenced for a study of blood T cell repertoires in COVID-19. Across the study: Specimens from acute and convalescent COVID-19 originated in the United States, Italy and Spain.

Clones were sequenced by immunoSEQ multiplex PCR, and TCRdb holds only the in-frame ones, with some missing. Of about 54,000 clones listed, less than 95% were seen once; the top ten hold about 8.6%. The CDR3 sequence is 13 residues long. Germline assignment: CDR1 SGHTA and CDR2 FQGNSA. V gave up 4 bases and J gave up 4 bases; unmatched junction bases: 3. The clonotype was recovered from a woman in her thirties or forties with active COVID-19. Sequencing was carried out using peripheral blood. The genes are TRBV7-2 and TRBJ1-2, with 7 nucleotides matching TRBD1. CDR3 DNA: TGTGCCAGCAGCTCAGGGGGGCTCTATGGCTACACCTTC. Its translation is CASSSGGLYGYTF.